The 18 T cell receptor beta chains reported below all come from one sample, sequenced in a study of CXCR3-negative and CXCR3-positive naive CD8 T cells. Through 5' RACE with UMI labels, the TRB cDNA libraries were prepared. TCRdb reprocessed the 5' RACE reads, keeping one entry per CDR3 protein, no DNA. The sample table includes under 50,000 distinct CDR3 sequences. The sequenced sample was naive CXCR3- CD8+ T cells from blood. Described subset: CD45RO-CCR7+CD27+CD95- naive CD8+ T cells lacking CXCR3 (TNR3-). The receptor set was obtained from a human donor in good health. Some clones in this sample may be carry-over from other donors' samples.

V usage is TRBV7-9 and J usage is TRBJ1-2; lacking DNA, the TRBD1 call made by TCRdb goes unchecked. The CDR3 contains 16 residues. The germline gives CDR1 SEHNR, CDR2 FQNEAQ (reference sequence). This chain's CDR3 is CASSQRTGPSVGGYTF.

This chain connects TRBV4-2 to TRBJ2-7; checking the TCRdb D call of TRBD2 is not possible without DNA. CDR1 is LGHNA, CDR2 YNFKEQ, per germline. The CDR3 contains 15 residues. The CDR3 loop reads CASSQGLAGSYEQYF.

This sequence joins TRBV25-1 and TRBJ2-6; TCRdb indicates TRBD2, and absent DNA this call remains unverified. The CDR3 is 17 residues long. Germline values: CDR1 MGHDK, CDR2 SYGVNS. The chain's CDR3 is CASSLEGTVSGANVLTF.

V gene TRBV20-1 combines with J gene TRBJ2-3; TCRdb's assignment of TRBD2 cannot be checked, as there is no DNA. From germline, CDR1 is DFQATT and CDR2 SNEGSKA (reference sequence). CDR3 length: 14 residues. The CDR3 sequence: CSARAADSTDTQYF.

The rearrangement joins TRBV4-3 to TRBJ2-5; TCRdb returns TRBD1, unconfirmable since there is no DNA. CDR1 LGHNA and CDR2 YSLEER come from the germline V gene. The CDR3 has 16 residues. CDR3 residues: CASSQEIGARVETQYF.

The chain joins TRBV10-3 to TRBJ1-2; TCRdb returns TRBD1, unconfirmable since there is no DNA. Per the germline V gene, CDR1 is ENHRY and CDR2 is SYGVKD. This CDR3 region has 16 residues. The CDR3 sequence: CAISETLTGINYGYTF.

This rearrangement joins TRBV6-2 or TRBV6-3 to TRBJ2-7; TCRdb reports TRBD2, a call that lacks DNA to check it against. Germline values: CDR1 MNHEY, CDR2 SVGEGT. The CDR3 is 15 amino acids. The CDR3 loop is CASSAELAGDYEQYF.

The chain has TRBV7-9 and TRBJ2-1; TCRdb's assignment of TRBD2 cannot be checked, as there is no DNA. The CDR3 sequence is 16 residues long. CDR1 SEHNR and CDR2 FQNEAQ come from the germline V gene (reference sequence). CDR3 protein: CASKKGLAENYNEQFF.

This chain joins TRBV7-2 and TRBJ2-1; TCRdb lists TRBD2, though no DNA is available to test this call. This CDR3 has 13 residues. Germline values: CDR1 SGHTA, CDR2 FQGNSA. The CDR3 loop reads CASSRPGGNEQFF.

CDR3 loop: CASSWGQQYQETQYF. The chain carries TRBV28 and TRBJ2-5; TCRdb's D gene call, TRBD1, goes unchecked for lack of DNA. CDR1 is MDHEN, CDR2 SYDVKM, per germline. The CDR3 runs to 15 residues.

This clonotype is deemed medium-sized by its frequency. This chain joins TRBV29-1 and TRBJ2-3. In germline, CDR1 is SQVTM, CDR2 ANQGSEA. The CDR3 sequence is 14 residues long. The CDR3 spells CSANEYLSTDTQYF.

The rearrangement links TRBV2 to TRBJ2-5. The V gene's germline CDR1 is SNHLY and CDR2 FYNNEI. This CDR3 is built from 14 residues. The CDR3 region is CASSELQNQETQYF.

The rearrangement uses TRBV7-9 and TRBJ2-7; TCRdb picks TRBD1, but there is no DNA to check that call. CDR3 length: 12 amino acids. The germline CDR1 and CDR2 sequences are SEHNR and FQNEAQ (reference sequence). This chain's CDR3 is CASSRQGNEQYF.

The chain is built from TRBV3-1 and TRBJ2-7; TCRdb's assignment of TRBD2 cannot be checked, as there is no DNA. CDR1 LGHDT and CDR2 YNNKEL come from the germline V gene (reference sequence). The CDR3 spans 15 residues. The CDR3: CASSPGLATTYEQYF.

The chain links TRBV18 to TRBJ2-7. CDR3 size: 15 residues. Germline CDR1 and CDR2: KGHSH and LQKENI. CDR3 sequence reads: CASSPGGETSYEQYF.

V gene TRBV29-1 combines with J gene TRBJ2-1; TCRdb's D call of TRBD1 is untestable without DNA. The length of the CDR3 is 13 residues. CDR1 is SQVTM, CDR2 ANQGSEA, per germline. CDR3 residues: CSVGQGTGNEQFF.

The chain uses TRBV5-1 and TRBJ2-3. Germline V gives CDR1 SGHRS, CDR2 YFSETQ. CDR3 length equals 14 residues. CDR3 in amino acids: CASSEDPSTDTQYF.

The genes are TRBV7-9 and TRBJ2-1; there is no DNA to check the TCRdb D call of TRBD2. The germline V gene encodes CDR1 SEHNR and CDR2 FQNEAQ (reference sequence). The CDR3 runs to 14 residues. This CDR3 is CASSSGLAGLGQFF.